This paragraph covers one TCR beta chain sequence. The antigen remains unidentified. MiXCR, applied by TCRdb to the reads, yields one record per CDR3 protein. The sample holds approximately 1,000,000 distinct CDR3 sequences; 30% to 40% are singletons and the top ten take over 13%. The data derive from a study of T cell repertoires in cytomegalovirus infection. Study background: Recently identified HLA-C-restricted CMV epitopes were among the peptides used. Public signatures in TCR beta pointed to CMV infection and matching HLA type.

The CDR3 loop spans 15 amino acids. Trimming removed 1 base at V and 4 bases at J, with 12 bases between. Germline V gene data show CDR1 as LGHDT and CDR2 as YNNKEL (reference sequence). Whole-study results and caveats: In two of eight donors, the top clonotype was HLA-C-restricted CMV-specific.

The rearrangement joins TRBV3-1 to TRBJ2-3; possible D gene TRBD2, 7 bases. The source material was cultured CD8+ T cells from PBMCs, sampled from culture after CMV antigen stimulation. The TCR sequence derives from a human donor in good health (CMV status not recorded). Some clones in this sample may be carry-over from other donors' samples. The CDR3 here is CASSQGAGASDTQYF. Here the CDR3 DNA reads TGTGCCAGCAGCCAAGGCGCGGGGGCCTCAGATACGCAGTATTTT.